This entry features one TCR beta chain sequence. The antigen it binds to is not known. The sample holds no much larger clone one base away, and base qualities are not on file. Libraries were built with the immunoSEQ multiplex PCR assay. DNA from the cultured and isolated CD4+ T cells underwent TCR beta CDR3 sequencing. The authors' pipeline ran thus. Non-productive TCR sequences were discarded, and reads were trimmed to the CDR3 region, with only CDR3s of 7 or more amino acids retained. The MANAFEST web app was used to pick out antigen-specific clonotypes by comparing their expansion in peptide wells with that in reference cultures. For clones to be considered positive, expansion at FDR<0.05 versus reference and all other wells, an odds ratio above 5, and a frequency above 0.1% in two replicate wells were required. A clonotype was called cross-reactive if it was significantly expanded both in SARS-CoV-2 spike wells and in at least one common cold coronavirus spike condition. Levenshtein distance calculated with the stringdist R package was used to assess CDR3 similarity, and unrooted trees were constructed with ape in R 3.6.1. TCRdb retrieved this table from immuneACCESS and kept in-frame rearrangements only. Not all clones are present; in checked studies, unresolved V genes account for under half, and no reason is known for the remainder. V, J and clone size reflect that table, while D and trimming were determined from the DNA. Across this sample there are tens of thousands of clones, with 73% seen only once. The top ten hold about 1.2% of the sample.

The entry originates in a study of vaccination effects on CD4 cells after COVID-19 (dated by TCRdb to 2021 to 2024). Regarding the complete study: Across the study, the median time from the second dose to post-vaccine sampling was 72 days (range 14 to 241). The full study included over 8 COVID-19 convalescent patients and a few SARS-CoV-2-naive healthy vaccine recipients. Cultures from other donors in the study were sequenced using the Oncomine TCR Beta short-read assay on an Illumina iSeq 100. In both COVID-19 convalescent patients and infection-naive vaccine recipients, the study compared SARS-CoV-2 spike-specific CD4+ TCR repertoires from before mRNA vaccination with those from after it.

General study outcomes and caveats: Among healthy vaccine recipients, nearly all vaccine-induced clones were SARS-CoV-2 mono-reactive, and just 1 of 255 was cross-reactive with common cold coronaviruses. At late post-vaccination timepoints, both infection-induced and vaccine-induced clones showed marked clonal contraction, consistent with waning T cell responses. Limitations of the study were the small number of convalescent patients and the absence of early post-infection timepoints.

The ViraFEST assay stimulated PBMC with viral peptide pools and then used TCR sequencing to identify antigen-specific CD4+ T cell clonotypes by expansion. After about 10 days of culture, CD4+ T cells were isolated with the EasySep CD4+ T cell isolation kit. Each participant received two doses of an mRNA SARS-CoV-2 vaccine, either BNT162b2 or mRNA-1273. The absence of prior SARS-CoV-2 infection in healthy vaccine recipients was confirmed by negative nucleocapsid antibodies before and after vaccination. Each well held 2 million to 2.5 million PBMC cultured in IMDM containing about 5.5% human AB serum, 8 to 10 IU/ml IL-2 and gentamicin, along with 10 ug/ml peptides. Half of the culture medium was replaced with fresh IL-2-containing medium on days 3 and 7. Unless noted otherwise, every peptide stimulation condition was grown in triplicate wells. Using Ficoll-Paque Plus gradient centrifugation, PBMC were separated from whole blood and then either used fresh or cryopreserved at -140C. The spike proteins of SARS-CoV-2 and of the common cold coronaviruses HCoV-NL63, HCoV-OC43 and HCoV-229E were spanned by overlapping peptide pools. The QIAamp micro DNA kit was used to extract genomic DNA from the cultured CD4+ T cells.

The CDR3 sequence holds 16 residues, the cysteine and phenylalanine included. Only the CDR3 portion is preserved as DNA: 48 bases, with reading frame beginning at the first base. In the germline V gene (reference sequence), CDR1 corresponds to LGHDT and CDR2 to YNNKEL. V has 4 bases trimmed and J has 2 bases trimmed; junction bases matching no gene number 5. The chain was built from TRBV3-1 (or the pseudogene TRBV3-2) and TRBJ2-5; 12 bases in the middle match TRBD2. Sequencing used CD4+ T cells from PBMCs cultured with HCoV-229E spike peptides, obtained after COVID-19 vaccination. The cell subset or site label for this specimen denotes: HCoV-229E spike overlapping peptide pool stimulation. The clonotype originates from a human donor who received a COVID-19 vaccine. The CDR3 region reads CASSPWTSGEQETQYF. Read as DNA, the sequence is TGTGCCAGCAGCCCTTGGACTAGCGGGGAACAAGAGACCCAGTACTTC.